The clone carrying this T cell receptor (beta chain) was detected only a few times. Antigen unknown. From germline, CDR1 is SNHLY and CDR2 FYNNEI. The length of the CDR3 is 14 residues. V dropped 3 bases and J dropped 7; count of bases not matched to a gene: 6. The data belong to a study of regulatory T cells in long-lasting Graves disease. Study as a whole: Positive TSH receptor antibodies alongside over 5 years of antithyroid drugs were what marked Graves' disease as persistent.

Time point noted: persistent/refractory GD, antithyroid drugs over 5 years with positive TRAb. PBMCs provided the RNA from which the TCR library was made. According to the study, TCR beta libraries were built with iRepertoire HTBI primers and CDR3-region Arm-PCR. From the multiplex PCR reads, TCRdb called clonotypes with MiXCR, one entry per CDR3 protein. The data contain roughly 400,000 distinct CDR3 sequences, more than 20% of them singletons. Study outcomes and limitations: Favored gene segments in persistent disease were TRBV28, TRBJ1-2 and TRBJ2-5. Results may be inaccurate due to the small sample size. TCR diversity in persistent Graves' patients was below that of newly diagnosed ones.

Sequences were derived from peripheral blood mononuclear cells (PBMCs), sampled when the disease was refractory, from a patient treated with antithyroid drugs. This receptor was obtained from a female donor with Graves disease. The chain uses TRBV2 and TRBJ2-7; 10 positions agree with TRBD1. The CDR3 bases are TGTGCCAGCAGTGAGACCGAGGACAGGGGGGAGCAGTACTTC. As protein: CASSETEDRGEQYF.